This T cell receptor (beta chain) was captured by sequencing in a study of somatic mutations in cytotoxic T cells in rheumatoid arthritis. Study-wide results and limits: Just what the expanded CD8+ clones targeted, in terms of antigens, remained unknown.

This table comes from immunoSEQ multiplex PCR, and its TCRdb copy is limited to in-frame clones, with some not included. The sample comprises 20,000 or so clones, roughly 85% of which are singletons, and 6% to 8.5% rests with the top ten. After CD4+ and CD8+ cells were isolated by positive magnetic bead selection, their purity was checked by flow cytometry. Details on this clone: Antigen: not known.

Trimming removed 8 bases at V and 1 base at J, with 12 bases between. There are 13 residues in the CDR3. CDR1 SNHLY and CDR2 FYNNEI come from the germline V gene. The specimen was CD8+ T cells sorted from blood. This chain joins TRBV2 and TRBJ2-7, with D possibly TRBD1 on 5 matching bases. This sequence was found in a woman aged 40 to 55 with rheumatoid arthritis. The DNA for the CDR3 is TGTGCCAGCGGGGCAAGTGCTTCCTACGAGCAGTACTTC. Amino acids: CASGASASYEQYF.